This TCR beta chain emerged from a study of blood T cell repertoires in COVID-19. Sequenced by immunoSEQ multiplex PCR; TCRdb stores in-frame clones only, minus some. The repertoire holds roughly 250,000 clones, with 88% as singletons. V was shortened by 3 bases and J by 6 bases, with 11 bases between the two germline ends. The CDR3 length is 13 residues. Per the germline V gene, CDR1 is LNHDA and CDR2 is SQIVND (reference sequence). This receptor was obtained from a woman in her thirties or forties with acute COVID-19. The V and J genes are TRBV19 and TRBJ1-2; the D is unclear. The sequenced sample was PBMCs or T cells enriched from blood (not recorded which). The CDR3 loop reads CASSIGPQDGYTF. In DNA form, the CDR3 reads TGTGCCAGTAGTATTGGCCCCCAGGATGGCTACACCTTC.